What follows describes a single T cell receptor beta chain. In the authors' workflow: Nucleated cell number was recorded as an estimate derived from reference gene primer amplification. Here immunoSEQ multiplex PCR was the method, and the copy in TCRdb shows in-frame clones only, minus some. V and J calls plus clone size are reproduced from that table; the DNA served to infer D and trimming. The table includes about 38,000 clones, around 86% detected once. The sample is drawn from a study of blood T cell repertoires in COVID-19. The wider study: The United States, Italy and Spain provided the acute and convalescent COVID-19 samples. From T cells, B-cell-depleted T cells, or PBMCs came the material, which was cDNA or gDNA.

Germline lookup yields CDR1 MGHDK and CDR2 SYGVNS. The CDR3 covers 14 residues. V gave up 5 bases and J gave up 7 bases; unmatched junction bases: 7. The chain employs TRBV25-1 and TRBJ1-4; 7 positions agree with TRBD1. Sample: peripheral blood. This TCR was sampled from a man between 50 and 59 years old with active or convalescent COVID-19. CDR3 amino acids: CASSPGTVSEKLFF. CDR3 nucleotides: TGTGCCAGCAGTCCGGGGACAGTTAGTGAAAAACTGTTTTTT.